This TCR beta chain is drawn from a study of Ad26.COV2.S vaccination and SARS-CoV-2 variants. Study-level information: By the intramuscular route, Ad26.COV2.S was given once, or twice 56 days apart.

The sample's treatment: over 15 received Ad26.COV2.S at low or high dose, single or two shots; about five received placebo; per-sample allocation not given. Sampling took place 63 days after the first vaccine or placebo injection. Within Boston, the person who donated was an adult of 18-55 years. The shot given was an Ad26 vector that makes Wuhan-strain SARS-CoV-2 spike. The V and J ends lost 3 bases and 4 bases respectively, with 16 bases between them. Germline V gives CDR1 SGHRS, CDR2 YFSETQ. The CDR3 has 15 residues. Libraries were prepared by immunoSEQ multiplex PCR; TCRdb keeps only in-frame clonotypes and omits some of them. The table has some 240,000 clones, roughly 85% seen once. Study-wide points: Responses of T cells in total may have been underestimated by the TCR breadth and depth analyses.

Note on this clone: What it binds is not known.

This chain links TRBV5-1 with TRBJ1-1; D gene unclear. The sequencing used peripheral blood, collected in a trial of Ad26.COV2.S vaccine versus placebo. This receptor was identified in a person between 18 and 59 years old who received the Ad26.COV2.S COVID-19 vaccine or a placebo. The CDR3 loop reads CASSWGERSGTEAFF. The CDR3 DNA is TGCGCCAGCAGCTGGGGTGAGAGGAGCGGCACTGAAGCTTTCTTT.